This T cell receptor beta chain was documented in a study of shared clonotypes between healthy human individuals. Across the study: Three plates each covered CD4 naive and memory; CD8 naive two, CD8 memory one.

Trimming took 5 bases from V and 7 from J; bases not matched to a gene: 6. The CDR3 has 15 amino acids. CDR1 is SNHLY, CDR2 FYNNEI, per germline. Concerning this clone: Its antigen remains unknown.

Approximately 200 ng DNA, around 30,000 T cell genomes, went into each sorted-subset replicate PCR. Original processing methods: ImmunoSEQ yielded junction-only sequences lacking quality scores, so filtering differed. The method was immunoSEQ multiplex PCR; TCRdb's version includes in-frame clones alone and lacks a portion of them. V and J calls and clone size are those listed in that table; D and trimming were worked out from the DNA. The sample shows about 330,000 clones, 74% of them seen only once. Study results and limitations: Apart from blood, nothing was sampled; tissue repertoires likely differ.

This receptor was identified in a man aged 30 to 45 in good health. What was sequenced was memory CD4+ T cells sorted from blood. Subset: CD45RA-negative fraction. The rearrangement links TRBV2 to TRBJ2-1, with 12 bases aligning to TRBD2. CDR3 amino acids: CASSKPSGRGNEQFF. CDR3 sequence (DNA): TGTGCCAGCAGTAAACCTAGCGGGAGGGGGAATGAGCAGTTCTTC.